One sample yielded the 10 T cell receptor beta chains listed below, sequenced in a study of T cells in Graves' hyperthyroidism and ophthalmopathy. RNA transcripts were the template for amplifying TCR beta CDR3 regions. The TCR CDR3 first-round RT-PCR relied on the HTBI primer set. TCRdb ran MiXCR on the multiplex PCR reads and lists one entry per CDR3 protein. The profile shows hundreds of thousands of distinct CDR3 sequences, just over 45% of them singletons. The material sequenced was peripheral blood or thyroid tissue (not recorded which). The source is a woman aged 18-29 years with Graves' hyperthyroidism.

In its sample, this clonotype was seen many times. V is TRBV7-9 and J is TRBJ1-2; maybe TRBD1 (5 bases). Trimming removed 0 bases at V and 4 bases at J, with 12 bases between. The germline V gene has CDR1 SEHNR and CDR2 FQNEAQ (reference sequence). This CDR3 contains 15 residues. CDR3 amino acids: CASSLAIGGVYGYTF. Written as DNA, the CDR3 is TGTGCCAGCAGCTTAGCGATCGGGGGAGTCTATGGCTACACCTTC.

This clonotype was seen a single time. V gene TRBV29-1 combines with J gene TRBJ1-5, with D tentatively TRBD1 (6 bases). This CDR3 comprises 12 residues. Deletions cut 8 bases from V and 4 bases from J, with 12 bases between. In germline, CDR1 is SQVTM, CDR2 ANQGSEA. The CDR3 spells CSPWGRNQPQHF. CDR3 in DNA: TGCAGCCCTTGGGGGCGAAATCAGCCCCAGCATTTT.

The chain links TRBV19 to TRBJ2-7, with a possible D match to TRBD1 (7 bases). The J call may be mistaken, given a closer DNA end match to TRBJ2-5. Germline V lookup: CDR1 LNHDA, CDR2 SQIVND (reference sequence). This CDR3 region has 17 residues. The CDR3 region is CASTPDNFDREAATQYF. CDR3 DNA sequence: TGTGCCAGTACTCCTGACAATTTCGACAGGGAGGCTGCGACCCAGTACTTC.

This clonotype was counted ten times or more. This sequence joins TRBV24-1 and TRBJ2-7; TRBD1 matches at 9 bases. Germline CDR1 reads KGHDR; CDR2 reads SFDVKD. CDR3 length: 14 residues. The trim removed 8 bases at V and 5 bases at J, leaving 9 bases unmatched. For the CDR3, the DNA is TGTGCCACCAATGGGGGACAGGGCAGCGACGAGCAGTACTTC. This codes for CATNGGQGSDEQYF.

The genes are TRBV7-8 and TRBJ1-2, with D uncertain. The length of the CDR3 is 14 residues. CDR1 and CDR2 from the germline V gene are SGHVS and FQNEAQ. The ends were cut back, 0 bases at V and 8 bases at J, with 13 bases in the middle. CDR3 in DNA: TGTGCCAGCAGCTTAGCGCAGGAAGGGTTAGGCTACACCTTC. Protein product: CASSLAQEGLGYTF. Based on the CDR3 plus reference TRBV7-8 and TRBJ1-2, the full variable domain is GAGVSQSPRYKVAKRGQDVALRCDPISGHVSLFWYQQALGQGPEFLTYFQNEAQLDKSGLPSDRFFAERPEGSVSTLKIQRTQQEDSAVYLCASSLAQEGLGYTFGSGTRLTVV.

This rearrangement joins TRBV11-3 to TRBJ2-3, with 11 positions matching TRBD2. J was trimmed by 5 bases and V by 3 bases; bases with no gene match: 10. The CDR3 spans 17 residues. Germline CDR1 is SGHNT and CDR2 is YENEEA. The CDR3 reads CASSFPVAGGPGDTQYF. The CDR3 nucleotides read TGTGCCAGCAGCTTCCCCGTAGCGGGAGGGCCCGGAGATACGCAGTATTTT.

The sample holds a few counts of this clonotype. V gene TRBV7-2 combines with J gene TRBJ2-7, with a weak D call TRBD2 (6 bases). The CDR3 covers 15 residues. Between the trimmed V and J ends, which lost 5 bases and 0 bases, there was a span of 14 bases. Germline lookup yields CDR1 SGHTA and CDR2 FQGNSA. The CDR3 region is CASSRTGTSSYEQYF. Written as DNA, the CDR3 is TGTGCCAGCAGCCGAACCGGGACTTCCTCCTACGAGCAGTACTTC.

This chain joins TRBV15 and TRBJ2-6; possible D gene TRBD2, 6 bases. There are 14 residues in the CDR3. The germline V gene has CDR1 LNHNV and CDR2 YYDKDF (reference sequence). Trimming took off 8 bases at V and 4 bases at J, with 12 bases between the two ends. The CDR3, as DNA: TGTGCCACCGCTGCCACTAGCGGGGCCAACGTCCTGACTTTC. Translating gives CATAATSGANVLTF.

V usage is TRBV29-1 and J usage is TRBJ2-7; 8 nucleotides match TRBD1. Germline V gives CDR1 SQVTM, CDR2 ANQGSEA. CDR3 size: 15 residues. After removal of 1 base from V and 5 bases from J, the junction contained 10 bases not matched to a gene. The CDR3 here is CSVEGGVGQDHEQYF. The CDR3 DNA reads as TGCAGCGTTGAAGGGGGAGTGGGACAGGATCACGAGCAGTACTTC.

Many counts were recorded for this clonotype. The rearrangement links TRBV7-2 to TRBJ1-2, with D unresolved. The CDR3 has 13 residues. Germline assignment: CDR1 SGHTA and CDR2 FQGNSA. With 5 bases removed from V and 4 bases from J, the gap between germline ends came to 11 bases. Written as DNA, the CDR3 is TGTGCCAGCAGCAGAGGACGGGCCTATGGCTACACCTTC. It translates to CASSRGRAYGYTF. Using reference TRBV7-2 and TRBJ1-2 for the parts outside the CDR3, the full variable domain is GAGVSQSPSNKVTEKGKDVELRCDPISGHTALYWYRQSLGQGLEFLIYFQGNSAPDKSGLPSDRFSAERTGGSVSTLTIQRTQQEDSAVYLCASSRGRAYGYTFGSGTRLTVV.